This entry concerns a single T cell receptor beta chain. The data were taken from a study of T cell changes during pregnancy in multiple sclerosis. The protocol was immunoSEQ multiplex PCR, while the TCRdb copy is restricted to in-frame clones and leaves out a portion. Of 85,000 to 120,000 clones in the sample, 85% to 95% were seen once. The sample here was peripheral blood, taken after pregnancy. This TCR was sampled from a female donor with multiple sclerosis, enrolled in a pregnancy study.

CDR3 residues: CASSLTGGANEKLFF. For the CDR3, the DNA is TGTGCCAGCAGCTTGACAGGGGGAGCTAATGAAAAACTGTTTTTT. This chain uses TRBV5-4 with TRBJ1-4, with 8 bases aligning to TRBD1. This CDR3 is 15 amino acids long. J was trimmed by 3 bases and V by 1 base; bases with no gene match: 2. Germline V CDR1 and CDR2: SGHNT, YYREEE (reference sequence).